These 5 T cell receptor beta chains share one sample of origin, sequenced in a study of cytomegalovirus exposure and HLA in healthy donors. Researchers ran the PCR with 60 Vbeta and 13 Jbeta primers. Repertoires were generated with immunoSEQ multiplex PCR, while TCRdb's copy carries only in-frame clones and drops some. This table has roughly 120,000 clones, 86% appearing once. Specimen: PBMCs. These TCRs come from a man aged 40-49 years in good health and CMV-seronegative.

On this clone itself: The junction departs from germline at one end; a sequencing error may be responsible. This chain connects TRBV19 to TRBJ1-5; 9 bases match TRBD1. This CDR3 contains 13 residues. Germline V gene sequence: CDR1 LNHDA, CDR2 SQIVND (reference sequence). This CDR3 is CAAGWTGAVEMDF. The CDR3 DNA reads TGTGCCGCCGGTTGGACAGGGGCCGTCGAGATGGATTTT.

The CDR3 bases are TGTGCCAGCAGCCGGGGCGGGAAAAACCAAGAGACCCAGTACTTC. It yields the protein CASSRGGKNQETQYF. V gene TRBV6-6 combines with J gene TRBJ2-5; TRBD2 is a possible D gene (6 bases). Trimming took off 6 bases at V and 0 bases at J, with 14 bases between the two ends. This CDR3 is built from 15 residues. Germline V CDR1 and CDR2: MNHNY, SVGAGI (reference sequence).

The CDR3 loop reads CASNTPGNTIYF. DNA of the CDR3: TGTGCCAGCAACACGCCTGGAAACACCATATATTTT. The rearrangement uses TRBV6-6 and TRBJ1-3, with D unresolved. The germline V and J ends were trimmed by 7 bases and 2 bases, with 6 bases remaining between them. In germline, CDR1 is MNHNY, CDR2 SVGAGI (reference sequence). CDR3 length: 12 amino acids.

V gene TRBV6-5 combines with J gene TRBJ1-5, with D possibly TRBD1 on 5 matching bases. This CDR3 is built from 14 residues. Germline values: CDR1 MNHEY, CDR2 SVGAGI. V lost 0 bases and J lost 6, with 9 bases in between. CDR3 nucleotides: TGTGCCAGCAGTTACTCGGGGGGGAGTCAGCCCCAGCATTTT. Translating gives CASSYSGGSQPQHF.

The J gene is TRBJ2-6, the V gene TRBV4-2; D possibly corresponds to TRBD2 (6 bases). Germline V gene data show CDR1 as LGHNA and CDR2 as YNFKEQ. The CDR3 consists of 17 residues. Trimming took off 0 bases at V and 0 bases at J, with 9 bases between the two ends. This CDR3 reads CASSQDPGGSGANVLTF. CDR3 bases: TGTGCCAGCAGCCAAGATCCCGGGGGCTCTGGGGCCAACGTCCTGACTTTC.